The entry below describes one TCR beta chain. Clones were read by immunoSEQ multiplex PCR, and TCRdb kept only the in-frame ones, dropping some. The repertoire holds 85,000 to 100,000 clones, with under 85% as singletons. This sample is part of a study of blood T cell repertoires in COVID-19. The overall study: The analysed material was cDNA or gDNA that came from T cells, B-cell-depleted T cells, or PBMCs.

V was shortened by 3 bases and J by 6 bases, with 10 bases between the two germline ends. This CDR3 is built from 13 residues. The germline V gene has CDR1 SGHNT and CDR2 YENEEA. The chain carries TRBV11-3 and TRBJ2-3; the D gene is possibly TRBD2 (6 bases). Sequenced: peripheral blood. This TCR was sampled from a human donor in a cohort sampled during active COVID-19. Here the CDR3 reads CASSLGTLDTQYF. DNA for the CDR3: TGTGCCAGCAGCTTGGGGACTTTGGATACGCAGTATTTT. The full variable domain, completed using reference TRBV11-3 and TRBJ2-3, is EAGVVQSPRYKIIEKKQPVAFWCNPISGHNTLYWYLQNLGQGPELLIRYENEEAVDDSQLPKDRFSAERLKGVDSTLKIQPAELGDSAVYLCASSLGTLDTQYFGPGTRLTVL.